This T cell receptor (beta chain) was obtained from a study of blood T cell repertoires in COVID-19. Study details: Samples came from the United States, Italy and Spain, spanning acute and convalescent COVID-19. PBMCs, B-cell-depleted T cells, or T cells provided the cDNA or gDNA that made up the material.

The J segment lost 5 bases and the V segment lost 5 bases, leaving 5 bases of the junction unmatched. Germline CDR1 and CDR2: SGHTA and FQGTGA. The CDR3 sequence is 14 residues long. Original analysis: Reference gene primer amplification yielded estimated nucleated cell counts. TCRdb keeps only in-frame clones here, not all; method: immunoSEQ multiplex PCR. The V and J calls and clone size are taken from that table; D and trimming were inferred from the DNA. This sample has 250,000 to 300,000 clones, with approximately 90% found just once. Sample: peripheral blood. The sequence derives from a woman aged 45 to 65 who had recovered from COVID-19. The chain links TRBV7-3 to TRBJ2-2; 7 bases are shared with TRBD1. CDR3 coding DNA: TGTGCCAGCAGCCTAGGGGGCCCGACCGGGGAGCTGTTTTTT. The encoded protein is CASSLGGPTGELFF. Full variable domain (remainder filled in from reference TRBV7-3 and TRBJ2-2): GAGVSQTPSNKVTEKGKYVELRCDPISGHTALYWYRQSLGQGPEFLIYFQGTGAADDSGLPNDRFFAVRPEGSVSTLKIQRTERGDSAVYLCASSLGGPTGELFFGEGSRLTVL.